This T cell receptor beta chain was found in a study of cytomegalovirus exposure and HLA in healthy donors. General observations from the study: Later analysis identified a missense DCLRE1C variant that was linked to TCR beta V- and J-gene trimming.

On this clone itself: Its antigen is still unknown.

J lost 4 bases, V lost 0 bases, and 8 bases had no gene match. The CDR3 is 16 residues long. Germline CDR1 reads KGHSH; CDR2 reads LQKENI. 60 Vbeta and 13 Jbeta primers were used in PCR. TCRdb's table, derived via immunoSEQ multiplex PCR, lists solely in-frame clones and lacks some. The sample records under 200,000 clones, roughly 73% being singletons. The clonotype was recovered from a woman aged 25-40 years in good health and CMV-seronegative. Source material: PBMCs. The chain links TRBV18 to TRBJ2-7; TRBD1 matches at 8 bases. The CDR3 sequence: CASSPPGQDIGYEQYF. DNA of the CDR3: TGTGCCAGCTCACCACCGGGACAGGACATAGGATACGAGCAGTACTTC.